This T cell receptor (beta chain) was found in a study of blood T cell repertoires in COVID-19. Measured with immunoSEQ multiplex PCR; TCRdb has only the in-frame clones, and not every one. The sample holds around 150,000 clones, about 85% seen once. The germline V and J ends were trimmed by 3 bases and 9 bases, with 15 bases remaining between them. This CDR3 contains 15 residues. Germline values: CDR1 MNHNS, CDR2 SASEGT. The TCR sequence derives from a woman between 40 and 50 years old who had recovered from COVID-19. V and J are TRBV6-1 and TRBJ1-6, with TRBD1 as a possible D gene (5 bases). Sequences were obtained from PBMCs or T cells enriched from blood (not recorded which). As DNA, the CDR3 is TGTGCCAGCAGTGATGACCAGGGTATAAGTTCACCCCTCCACTTT. This codes for CASSDDQGISSPLHF.